The clone carrying this TCR beta chain was seen only once. The CDR3 runs 13 residues. Germline CDR1 and CDR2: MNHEY and SVGAGI. V was pared by 6 bases and J by 6 bases, with 11 bases between. TCRbeta library construction was performed incorporating unique molecular identifiers. MiXCR, run by TCRdb on the PCR reads, gives a single entry per CDR3 protein. The top ten clones hold about 2.3% of a sample with approximately 340,000 distinct CDR3 sequences, approximately 10% of them seen once. The sample originates from a study of T-cell reconstitution after alpha-beta-depleted transplantation in children. This clonotype was sampled from a human donor who donated a stem cell graft to a child with acute lymphoblastic leukemia. The sample here was PBMCs from the stem cell graft donor, taken from the stem cell graft. The chain has TRBV6-5 and TRBJ1-4; D perhaps matches TRBD1 (6 bases). This chain's CDR3 is CASREGGDEKLFF. CDR3 bases: TGTGCCAGCAGGGAGGGGGGGGATGAAAAACTGTTTTTT.